This T cell receptor (beta chain) comes out of a study of CD8 T cells in ankylosing spondylitis. Study-wide points: Reportedly, disease-linked clones are significantly enriched in ankylosing spondylitis patients' matched synovial fluid. In ankylosing spondylitis blood, a motif of roughly eight highly homologous TCR beta variants appeared characteristic.

This clonotype was found a few times. The antigen remains undetermined. TCRdb fed the 5' RACE reads into MiXCR, producing one record per CDR3 protein. The sample shows under 150,000 distinct CDR3 sequences, over 15% of them seen only once. The germline CDR1 and CDR2 sequences are ENHRY and SYGVKD. CDR3 length equals 16 residues. Trimming took 0 bases from V and 3 from J; bases not matched to a gene: 4. Material for sequencing was blood, either unsorted or a sorted T cell fraction (not recorded which). V is TRBV10-3 and J is TRBJ1-2, with 10 bases lining up with TRBD1. The TCR originated in a male donor with ankylosing spondylitis. The CDR3 region has the DNA TGTGCCATCAGTGAGTCGACAGGGGGCTTCGACTATGGCTACACCTTC. Protein sequence: CAISESTGGFDYGYTF.